This T cell receptor beta chain was documented in a study of human T cells and chemical hapten exposure. About the research overall: Weekly administration of diphenylcyclopropenone to the scalp of patients continued throughout the roughly 25-week study.

There are 15 residues in the CDR3. The V gene end was trimmed by 4 bases and the J gene end by 7 bases; junction bases not matched to a gene: 7. Germline CDR1 is MNHEY and CDR2 is SVGEGT. This clonotype has a single count. Time point in this sample: pre-sensitization, week 0. Treatment defined: therapeutic diphenylcyclopropenone sensitization with weekly scalp DPC. Alopecia patients deemed DPC-suitable, aged 18 to 70, excluding pregnancy. Single cDNA molecules in the library carried unique molecular identifiers attached during preparation. MiXCR, applied by TCRdb to the RACE reads, yields one record per CDR3 protein. This table has some 330,000 distinct CDR3 sequences, about 5% appearing once.

This sample comprised whole blood, obtained in connection with sensitization to the hapten diphenylcyclopropenone (DPC). The chain carries TRBV6-2 or TRBV6-3 and TRBJ1-6; 7 positions match TRBD1. This clonotype originated in a woman between 18 and 29 years old with alopecia areata. Some clones in this sample may be carry-over from other donors' samples. The CDR3 nucleotides read TGTGCCAGCAGTTTCACCCCGGGACAGAATTCACCCCTCCACTTT. Protein sequence: CASSFTPGQNSPLHF.